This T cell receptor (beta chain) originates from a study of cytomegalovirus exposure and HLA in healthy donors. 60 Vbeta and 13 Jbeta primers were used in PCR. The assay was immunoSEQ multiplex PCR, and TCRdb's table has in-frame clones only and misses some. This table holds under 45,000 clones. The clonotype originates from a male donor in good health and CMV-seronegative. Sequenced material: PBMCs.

The CDR3 is CASSPAGQGNEQYF. The CDR3 DNA is TGCGCCAGCTCACCCGCGGGACAGGGCAACGAGCAGTACTTC. The gene calls are TRBV5-1 and TRBJ2-7, with 9 bases matching TRBD1. Germline assignment: CDR1 SGHRS and CDR2 YFSETQ. After removal of 7 bases from V and 5 bases from J, the junction contained 10 bases not matched to a gene. This CDR3 has 14 residues.